The sequence of this T cell receptor beta chain was determined in a study of cytomegalovirus exposure and HLA in healthy donors. CDR3 length: 13 residues. Trimming removed 9 bases from V and 1 base from J, with 9 bases in between. From germline, CDR1 is SGHAT and CDR2 FQNNGV. The PCR was carried out with 60 Vbeta primers and 13 Jbeta primers. Libraries were prepared by immunoSEQ multiplex PCR; TCRdb keeps only in-frame clonotypes and omits some of them. The table has around 190,000 clones, over 75% seen once; the top ten hold less than 2.5%. The chain joins TRBV11-2 to TRBJ1-4; a possible D gene is TRBD1 (6 bases). The receptor was derived from a woman between 50 and 59 years old in good health and CMV-seronegative. Sequences were obtained from PBMCs. CDR3 sequence (DNA): TGTGCCAGTGAGGGACAAACTAATGAAAAACTGTTTTTT. Residues: CASEGQTNEKLFF.